Shown below are 27 T cell receptor beta chains from a single sample sequenced in a study of blood T cell repertoires in COVID-19. The table came from immunoSEQ multiplex PCR; TCRdb's copy has only in-frame clones and leaves some out. Found here are around 250,000 clones, roughly 80% of them singletons; the top ten hold roughly 3.2%. Sequences were obtained from peripheral blood. Receptors were obtained from a woman under 30 with acute or convalescent COVID-19.

The genes are TRBV4-3 and TRBJ1-1, with D perhaps matching TRBD1 (5 bases). CDR1 is LGHNA, CDR2 YSLEER, per germline. Trimming pared 0 bases from V and 3 bases from J, leaving 14 bases between. The CDR3 extends over 16 amino acids. The CDR3 region is CASSQDMSGLYTEAFF. CDR3 bases: TGCGCCAGCAGCCAAGATATGTCGGGACTCTACACTGAAGCTTTCTTT.

The CDR3 sequence is CASSQEATMGQFF. DNA for the CDR3: TGTGCCAGCAGCCAAGAGGCAACGATGGGCCAGTTCTTC. The rearrangement joins TRBV14 to TRBJ2-1; no definite D call. CDR1 SGHDN and CDR2 FVKESK come from the germline V gene. CDR3 size: 13 residues. The V gene lost 0 bases and the J gene lost 13 bases, with 13 bases spanning the gap.

Of note for this clone: Other DNA sequences in this sample translate to the same CDR3. This chain joins TRBV5-1 and TRBJ2-1; D remains unclear. Germline lookup yields CDR1 SGHRS and CDR2 YFSETQ. The CDR3 covers 11 residues. Deletions cut 3 bases from V and 4 bases from J, with 2 bases between. CDR3 sequence reads: CASSSYNEQFF. The CDR3 DNA sequence: TGCGCCAGCAGCTCTTACAATGAGCAGTTCTTC.

The chain combines TRBV27 with TRBJ2-3; 10 positions agree with TRBD2. V shed 7 bases and J 0 bases; nucleotides not matched to a gene: 4. The germline V gene has CDR1 MNHEY and CDR2 SMNVEV (reference sequence). CDR3 size: 15 residues. This CDR3 reads CASTAGGFSTDTQYF. The CDR3, as DNA: TGTGCCAGCACAGCGGGAGGGTTTAGCACAGATACGCAGTATTTT.

V is TRBV29-1 and J is TRBJ2-1, with D unclear. Germline V lookup: CDR1 SQVTM, CDR2 ANQGSEA. The V end was cut by 4 bases, the J end by 2 bases, with 9 bases between. This CDR3 is built from 13 residues. The CDR3 reads CSVGGNTYNEQFF. The CDR3 DNA follows: TGCAGCGTTGGCGGTAACACCTACAATGAGCAGTTCTTC.

The chain uses TRBV27 and TRBJ1-1; perhaps TRBD1 as D (5 bases). The V and J ends lost 0 bases and 1 base respectively, with 12 bases between them. The CDR3 spans 16 residues. CDR1 is MNHEY, CDR2 SMNVEV, per germline (reference sequence). The CDR3 sequence is CASSLSGVVGNTEAFF. The DNA of the CDR3 is TGTGCCAGCAGTTTATCAGGGGTCGTGGGGAACACTGAAGCTTTCTTT.

The chain links TRBV7-2 to TRBJ2-1; tentatively, D is TRBD2 (5 bases). The length of the CDR3 is 15 residues. The germline CDR1 and CDR2 sequences are SGHTA and FQGNSA. Between the trimmed V and J ends, which lost 0 bases and 2 bases, there was a span of 8 bases. The CDR3 DNA is TGTGCCAGCAGCTTAGCGGGAGTAACCTACAATGAGCAGTTCTTC. It is translated as CASSLAGVTYNEQFF.

The DNA of the CDR3 is TGCGCCAGCAGCGTTGGGACTAGCGGGGTTGATACGCAGTATTTT. Protein: CASSVGTSGVDTQYF. This chain uses TRBV5-1 with TRBJ2-3; 13 nucleotides match TRBD2. The CDR3 spans 15 residues. The J segment lost 6 bases and the V segment lost 4 bases, leaving 5 bases of the junction unmatched. CDR1 and CDR2 (germline): SGHRS, YFSETQ.

This chain uses TRBV19 with TRBJ2-7; 14 bases line up with TRBD2. Germline V gene data show CDR1 as LNHDA and CDR2 as SQIVND (reference sequence). After removal of 7 bases from V and 1 base from J, the junction contained 9 bases not matched to a gene. The CDR3 sequence is 17 residues long. The CDR3 DNA reads as TGTGCCAGTAATCCCGGGACTAGCGGGAGTGGGTCCTACGAGCAGTACTTC. It codes for CASNPGTSGSGSYEQYF. Drawing the rest from reference TRBV19 and TRBJ2-7, the complete variable domain is DGGITQSPKYLFRKEGQNVTLSCEQNLNHDAMYWYRQDPGQGLRLIYYSQIVNDFQKGDIAEGYSVSREKKESFPLTVTSAQKNPTAFYLCASNPGTSGSGSYEQYFGPGTRLTVT.

The chain recombines TRBV5-6 with TRBJ2-7, with 10 nucleotides matching TRBD2. Unmatched junction bases numbered 7, after V lost 4 bases and J lost 3 bases. This CDR3 comprises 15 residues. The germline gives CDR1 SGHDT, CDR2 YYEEEE. CDR3 in amino acids: CASSPRTSGDYEQYF. In DNA form, the CDR3 reads TGTGCCAGCAGCCCCAGGACTAGCGGCGACTACGAGCAGTACTTC.

V usage is TRBV27 and J usage is TRBJ2-2; perhaps TRBD2 as D (6 bases). Germline values: CDR1 MNHEY, CDR2 SMNVEV (reference sequence). V lost 6 bases, J lost 6 bases, and 8 bases lay in between. The CDR3 contains 12 residues. CDR3 sequence (DNA): TGTGCCAGCAGACGACTAGCCGGGGAGCTGTTTTTT. Translating gives CASRRLAGELFF.

The chain is built from TRBV6-5 and TRBJ2-1; D unresolved. Trimming left V 8 bases short and J 1 base short, with 15 bases between. Germline CDR1 MNHEY, CDR2 SVGAGI. The CDR3 has 15 amino acids. CDR3 DNA: TGTGCCAGCGTGGGTAGCCTCGGGTCCTACAATGAGCAGTTCTTC. This codes for CASVGSLGSYNEQFF.

The CDR3 spells CASSPQGPRSPLHF. The CDR3 coding sequence is TGTGCCAGCAGCCCACAGGGGCCGAGGTCACCCCTCCACTTT. V and J are TRBV7-8 and TRBJ1-6; 7 positions match TRBD1. Unmatched junction bases numbered 8, after V lost 5 bases and J lost 10 bases. Germline CDR1 and CDR2: SGHVS and FQNEAQ. The CDR3 totals 14 residues.

V and J are TRBV5-1 and TRBJ1-1; maybe TRBD1 (6 bases). CDR1 and CDR2 from the germline V gene are SGHRS and YFSETQ. This CDR3 contains 15 residues. Trimming shortened V by 4 bases and J by 1 base, and 14 bases separated the two germline ends. CDR3: CASSTRTVRNTEAFF. CDR3 DNA: TGCGCCAGCAGCACCCGGACAGTGCGGAACACTGAAGCTTTCTTT.

With regard to this clone: Sequence at one end of the junction differs from germline and may be a read error. V gene TRBV7-7 combines with J gene TRBJ2-5; 8 nucleotides agree with TRBD1. The CDR3 totals 16 residues. CDR1 and CDR2 from the germline V gene are SSHAT and FNYEAQ (reference sequence). The CDR3 nucleotides read TGTGCTAGCAGCCTCGGTACAGGGGGAAGAAGGGAGACCCAGTACTTC. Its protein product is CASSLGTGGRRETQYF.

This sequence joins TRBV29-1 and TRBJ1-2; possibly TRBD1 for D (5 bases). Germline V lookup: CDR1 SQVTM, CDR2 ANQGSEA. V dropped 7 bases and J dropped 0 bases, with 21 bases sitting between them. The CDR3 totals 16 residues. In nucleotides, the CDR3 is TGCAGCGCACCAGGTCCAGGGCCCAGAGCTAACTATGGCTACACCTTC. This sequence encodes CSAPGPGPRANYGYTF.

CDR3 in DNA: TGTGCCAGCAGCCCAAGCGGGCTCGGAAACACCATATATTTT. It encodes CASSPSGLGNTIYF. The rearrangement uses TRBV5-4 and TRBJ1-3; D is uncertain. The CDR3 sequence is 14 residues long. CDR1 and CDR2 (germline): SGHNT, YYREEE (reference sequence). V was cut by 4 bases and J by 4 bases, with 12 bases left in between.

The gene calls are TRBV18 and TRBJ2-5, with a possible D match to TRBD2 (6 bases). The germline gives CDR1 KGHSH, CDR2 LQKENI. This CDR3 spans 17 amino acids. The V and J ends lost 7 bases and 4 bases respectively, with 25 bases between them. The CDR3 coding sequence is TGTGCCAGCTTTCTCTCGCAGGGCGCTAAGGGAGGAGAGACCCAGTACTTC. It encodes CASFLSQGAKGGETQYF.

This chain connects TRBV7-2 to TRBJ1-1; TRBD1 is a possible D gene (6 bases). V lost 5 bases to trimming and J lost 2 bases, with 15 bases between them. Germline assignment: CDR1 SGHTA and CDR2 FQGNSA. The CDR3 consists of 15 residues. The chain's CDR3 is CASSIPSGGNTEAFF. CDR3 nucleotide sequence: TGTGCCAGCAGCATACCAAGCGGGGGCAACACTGAAGCTTTCTTT.

The V and J genes are TRBV27 and TRBJ2-1; 7 bases map to TRBD2. V dropped 6 bases and J dropped 8; count of bases not matched to a gene: 4. The length of the CDR3 is 12 residues. The germline V gene has CDR1 MNHEY and CDR2 SMNVEV (reference sequence). DNA of the CDR3: TGTGCCAGCAGCGGACTAGGGGATGAGCAGTTCTTC. Amino acids: CASSGLGDEQFF.

The genes are TRBV9 and TRBJ1-6; weak D call: TRBD1 (5 bases). The CDR3 length is 15 residues. With 3 bases removed from V and 7 bases from J, the gap between germline ends came to 14 bases. Germline CDR1 SGDLS, CDR2 YYNGEE. Here the CDR3 reads CASSGPGISNSPLHF. CDR3 bases: TGTGCCAGCAGCGGACCAGGGATTTCGAATTCACCCCTCCACTTT.

The genes are TRBV5-1 and TRBJ2-7, with a possible D match to TRBD2 (6 bases). Germline loops: CDR1 SGHRS, CDR2 YFSETQ. This CDR3 region has 15 residues. V lost 2 bases and J lost 3, with 15 bases in between. The CDR3 loop is CASSFDRGGIYEQYF. CDR3 nucleotide sequence: TGCGCCAGCAGCTTCGATCGTGGGGGGATCTACGAGCAGTACTTC.

The chain uses TRBV7-9 and TRBJ1-2; D not certain. V was shortened by 5 bases and J by 7 bases, with 11 bases between the two germline ends. The germline gives CDR1 SEHNR, CDR2 FQNEAQ (reference sequence). This CDR3 region has 12 residues. This chain's CDR3 is CASSGRGSGYTF. The CDR3 DNA reads as TGTGCCAGCAGCGGGCGGGGTAGTGGCTACACCTTC.

The chain is built from TRBV13 and TRBJ2-1, with 9 bases lining up with TRBD1. CDR1 and CDR2 from the germline V gene are PRHDT and FYEKMQ (reference sequence). The CDR3 has 14 residues. V lost 2 bases, J lost 7 bases, and 3 bases stayed unmatched. CDR3 in DNA: TGTGCCAGCAGCTTACCGGGACAGGGAAATGAGCAGTTCTTC. This sequence encodes CASSLPGQGNEQFF.

The rearrangement links TRBV14 to TRBJ2-1; a possible D gene is TRBD2 (6 bases). The CDR3 consists of 12 residues. Per germline, CDR1 SGHDN and CDR2 FVKESK. Trimming took off 1 base at V and 11 bases at J, with 9 bases between the two ends. The chain's CDR3 is CASSQVGGQQFF. The CDR3 DNA follows: TGTGCCAGCAGCCAAGTGGGGGGTCAGCAGTTCTTC.

The CDR3 DNA reads as TGTGCCAGCAGCTTAGTCCCCCTAGCGGCTAGCACAGATACGCAGTATTTT. Translation gives CASSLVPLAASTDTQYF. The chain joins TRBV13 to TRBJ2-3; 7 bases align to TRBD2. V was pared by 1 base and J by 0 bases, with 7 bases of the junction left unmatched. The CDR3 has 17 residues. CDR1 is PRHDT, CDR2 FYEKMQ, per germline (reference sequence).

In its sample, this clone was seen once. The genes are TRBV7-9 and TRBJ2-7, with TRBD1 identical over 9 bases. CDR3 size: 16 residues. Germline CDR1 is SEHNR and CDR2 is FQNEAQ (reference sequence). Trimming removed 4 bases from V and 7 bases from J; junction bases left unmatched: 14. The CDR3 is CASSSHRDRVIWEQYF. The CDR3 DNA sequence: TGTGCCAGCAGCTCCCACCGGGACAGGGTCATTTGGGAGCAGTACTTC. The whole variable domain, remainder taken from reference TRBV7-9 and TRBJ2-7, is DTGVSQNPRHKITKRGQNVTFRCDPISEHNRLYWYRQTLGQGPEFLTYFQNEAQLEKSRLLSDRFSAERPKGSFSTLEIQRTEQGDSAMYLCASSSHRDRVIWEQYFGPGTRLTVT.